This T cell receptor (beta chain) was observed in a study of tumor-infiltrating lymphocytes in primary liver carcinoma (dated by TCRdb to 2017 to 2019). Regarding the complete study: Of the five patients, three men and two women aged 30 to 69 years, four had hepatocellular carcinoma and one had combined HCC and intrahepatic cholangiocarcinoma. The five patients had tumors staged T1-T3 N0M0, with maximum diameters ranging from about 4.2 to 10 cm. Each sample produced roughly 3.5 to 8 million productive TCRbeta reads, and read depth showed no significant difference between tissue types. The study combined TCRbeta repertoire sequencing, expression microarrays and whole-exome sequencing across five regions of each liver tumor, with adjacent normal tissue and blood. A total of approximately 35 specimens from 5 patients underwent TCRbeta repertoire sequencing, comprising some 25 tumor regions, 5 adjacent noncancerous liver tissues and 5 peripheral blood samples. To link TCRbeta repertoire diversity to the local molecular phenotype, the 20 to 30 tumor region samples were profiled with Agilent mRNA microarrays. Repertoires from technical replicates were highly reproducible, with mean shared-clone rates roughly 0.86 and correlation coefficients above 0.95. Paper-wide results and their limitations: Only roughly 7-24% of top clones appeared in all five regions of a tumor, which suggests that tumor-infiltrating T cells are spatially heterogeneous. Compared with blood, tumors had a significantly larger share of the repertoire taken up by the top 250 clones (p = 0.039). Repertoire overlap was higher between tumor regions (mean around 35%) than tumor-adjacent (around 17%) or tumor-blood (14%) pairs, consistent with antigen-driven expansion. Because the samples were bulk and unsorted, CD4+ and CD8+ T cell repertoires could not be compared. With just five patients in the study, the authors point out that the findings should be validated in a larger study. Only the TCR beta chain was sequenced, so true repertoire diversity is likely underestimated because unpaired alpha chains were not captured.

Without any cell sorting, total RNA and DNA were co-extracted from around 18-30 mg of bulk tissue using the AllPrep DNA/RNA mini kit. Between late 2015 and March 2016, about 5 patients in China with histopathologically diagnosed primary liver carcinoma had surgical resection. Chronic HBV infection was present in the patients, and the patients were treatment-naive at sampling. Five spatially separated regions were sampled per tumor: superior, inferior, left-lateral and right-lateral poles, plus the tumor centre. Histological examination found more than 85% viable tumor cells in every tumor sample. Fresh tumor and adjacent tissue pieces were bisected; one half was stored in RNAlater at -80°C, the other sent for histology. The germline V gene (reference sequence) supplies CDR1 SGHAT and CDR2 FQDESV. The CDR3 measures 13 amino acids from cysteine to phenylalanine. The sequence is cut down to CDR3 DNA, 39 bases in frame from base 1.

This clonotype was observed once. Its antigen is still unknown. The junction differs from germline at one of its ends, possibly a read error. A constant-region primer and ProtoScript II reverse transcriptase were used to reverse-transcribe TCRbeta-specific cDNA from 500 ng total RNA. The TCRbeta libraries were prepared through three rounds of nested multiplex PCR following a slightly modified ARM-PCR procedure. Each of the first two PCR rounds ran for approximately 10 cycles and used multiplex TRBV1-TRBV30 forward primers together with a Cbeta reverse primer. Sample barcodes and Illumina adapters were added in a final 25-cycle PCR with Deep VentR polymerase. Amplicons of 200-500 bp were gel-purified with a QIAquick gel extraction kit before sequencing. An Illumina HiSeq 2500 was used to sequence the TCRbeta amplicons, generating 250-bp paired-end reads. In the authors' own workflow: To recover full CDR3 sequences, reads were quality-trimmed using Trimmomatic v0.33 and paired reads were then merged using FLASH v1.2.11. V, D and J germline segments were assigned to the rearranged TCRbeta sequences by MiGEC v1.2.1b. Clonotype statistics and Shannon-Wiener diversity indices were calculated with VDJtools v1.0.0. Except for diversity analysis, only the 250 most abundant clonotypes of each sample were used in subsequent analyses to reduce sampling bias. TCRdb applied fastp at Q25 and MiXCR to the public reads, then kept only in-frame beta chains. Each CDR3 protein appears once, grouped with its most common genes and DNA. The V and J calls were not made by the authors but by TCRdb's processing. Across this sample there are 99,000 or so distinct CDR3 sequences, with roughly 80% seen only once. The top ten clonotypes cover approximately 20% of the sample.

Input material: liver tumor tissue from sampling region 3. Taken with the paper, the label for cell subset or site translates to: tumor region T3, left-lateral pole. The TCR was taken from a man aged 35 to 55 with primary liver carcinoma and hepatitis B virus infection. In this chain, TRBV11-1 is recombined with TRBJ2-7, with the D gene uncertain. The CDR3 sequence is CASMGKRSYEHYF. The DNA reads TGTGCCAGCATGGGGAAGCGTTCCTACGAGCATTACTTC.